The 9 T cell receptor beta chains below were found in one sample sequenced in a study of shared clonotypes between healthy human individuals. Only in-frame clones appear in the TCRdb table, and some are missing; sequencing was by immunoSEQ multiplex PCR. This sample has about 590,000 clones, with nearly 97% found just once. Naive CD8 cells lacked CD45RO and underwent positive selection for CCR7, leaving out terminally differentiated effector memory CD45RA+ cells. Sequenced: naive CD8+ T cells sorted from blood. These TCRs come from a woman in her thirties in good health.

Remarks on this clone: The same CDR3 also results from other DNA sequences found in this sample. V gene TRBV28 combines with J gene TRBJ2-7; D might be TRBD1 (6 bases). The length of the CDR3 is 13 residues. Germline V gives CDR1 MDHEN, CDR2 SYDVKM. Trimming left V 5 bases short and J 4 bases short, with 12 bases between. This CDR3 is CASSLTGRYEQYF. CDR3 DNA sequence: TGTGCCAGCAGTCTTACAGGGCGGTACGAGCAGTACTTC.

The chain links TRBV27 to TRBJ2-3; D may be TRBD1 (5 bases). The CDR3 loop spans 13 amino acids. CDR1 and CDR2 from the germline V gene are MNHEY and SMNVEV (reference sequence). Trimming took 2 bases from V and 2 from J, leaving 5 bases between them. The chain's CDR3 is CASSLGATDTQYF. The CDR3 nucleotides read TGTGCCAGCAGTTTAGGGGCCACAGATACGCAGTATTTT.

V is TRBV6-1 and J is TRBJ2-7; D gene unclear. CDR1 and CDR2 from the germline V gene are MNHNS and SASEGT. Trimming removed 4 bases from V and 7 bases from J, with 11 bases in between. CDR3 length equals 12 residues. In nucleotides, the CDR3 is TGTGCCAGCAGTGTTGAGATCGTTGAGCAGTACTTC. It codes for CASSVEIVEQYF.

In this sample, this clone turned up once. This rearrangement joins TRBV5-1 to TRBJ1-2; TRBD1 might be the D (6 bases). Germline-derived CDR1 and CDR2 are SGHRS and YFSETQ. Between the trimmed V and J ends, which lost 4 bases and 4 bases, there was a span of 20 bases. This CDR3 is built from 16 residues. The CDR3 coding sequence is TGCGCCAGCAGCGCAAAAGCGTGGGGGCGCGGCTATGGCTACACCTTC. As protein: CASSAKAWGRGYGYTF.

The chain combines TRBV28 with TRBJ2-3, with 7 bases that match TRBD1. CDR1 is MDHEN, CDR2 SYDVKM, per germline. Germline trimming cut 3 bases from V and 4 bases from J; bases unmatched to any gene: 4. The CDR3 is 14 residues long. The CDR3 sequence is CASSFGTAADTQYF. DNA for the CDR3: TGTGCCAGCAGTTTCGGGACAGCGGCAGATACGCAGTATTTT.

V and J are TRBV28 and TRBJ2-5; possible D gene TRBD2, 5 bases. V lost 3 bases to trimming and J lost 3 bases, with 8 bases between them. Germline-derived CDR1 and CDR2 are MDHEN and SYDVKM. The CDR3 totals 13 residues. CDR3 in amino acids: CASSLPGEETQYF. The CDR3 coding sequence is TGTGCCAGCAGTTTGCCCGGGGAAGAGACCCAGTACTTC. Drawing the rest from reference TRBV28 and TRBJ2-5, the complete variable domain is DVKVTQSSRYLVKRTGEKVFLECVQDMDHENMFWYRQDPGLGLRLIYFSYDVKMKEKGDIPEGYSVSREKKERFSLILESASTNQTSMYLCASSLPGEETQYFGPGTRLLVL.

The V call is TRBV15, the J call TRBJ1-1; D is unclear. V lost 4 bases and J lost 5, with 14 bases in between. Germline V CDR1 and CDR2: LNHNV, YYDKDF (reference sequence). The CDR3 sequence is 14 residues long. CDR3 bases: TGTGCCACCAGCACCCCGGGAGGAGGGACTGAAGCTTTCTTT. Translating gives CATSTPGGGTEAFF.

On this clone itself: The sample contains more than one DNA sequence encoding this CDR3. The rearrangement links TRBV30 to TRBJ2-1; no firm D call. Germline V CDR1 and CDR2: GTSNPN, SVGIG (reference sequence). This CDR3 spans 11 amino acids. The germline V and J ends were trimmed by 1 base and 6 bases, with 4 bases remaining between them. The CDR3 bases are TGTGCCTGGAGTGGTGGCAATGAGCAGTTCTTC. Its protein product is CAWSGGNEQFF.

The rearrangement joins TRBV12-5 to TRBJ2-1, with D possibly being TRBD2 (6 bases). From germline, CDR1 is LGHNT and CDR2 FRNRAP. V was trimmed by 5 bases and J by 0 bases, leaving 8 bases between them. The CDR3 spans 14 residues. CDR3 DNA: TGTGCTAGTGGTGTAGCGGACTCCTACAATGAGCAGTTCTTC. This gives the protein CASGVADSYNEQFF. The entire variable domain, with the rest obtained from reference TRBV12-5 and TRBJ2-1, is as follows: DARVTQTPRHKVTEMGQEVTMRCQPILGHNTVFWYRQTMMQGLELLAYFRNRAPLDDSGMPKDRFSAEMPDATLATLKIQPSEPRDSAVYFCASGVADSYNEQFFGPGTRLTVL.